One T cell receptor beta chain is described in this entry. Antigen specificity is unknown. Produced via immunoSEQ multiplex PCR; TCRdb's table is partial and in-frame only. The sample has about 59,000 clones, roughly 89% seen once. J lost 7 bases, V lost 1 base, and 6 bases had no gene match. This CDR3 has 15 amino acids. Germline-derived CDR1 and CDR2 are SGHAT and FQNNGV. This sample is drawn from a study of T cell responses to AZD1222 COVID-19 vaccine. Study-wide results and caveats: Among those given AZD1222, only six were seropositive at baseline.

The sample consisted of peripheral blood, taken 28 days after the second AZD1222 dose. The chain has TRBV11-2 and TRBJ2-1, with TRBD1 matching 8 bases. The origin of this receptor is an adult who received the AZD1222 COVID-19 vaccine. The DNA for the CDR3 is TGTGCCAGCAGCTTAGGGACAGGGTTTCGGAATGAGCAGTTCTTC. Encoded protein: CASSLGTGFRNEQFF.